This T cell receptor beta chain was profiled in a study of cytomegalovirus exposure and HLA in healthy donors. Some clones are missing from TCRdb's copy, which holds only in-frame ones; the method was immunoSEQ multiplex PCR. The top ten clones hold roughly 1.5% of a sample with some 150,000 clones, about 87% of them seen once. V gave up 5 bases and J gave up 3 bases, with 14 bases separating them. Germline CDR1 is SGDLS and CDR2 is YYNGEE. This CDR3 contains 14 residues. This clone was picked up one time. This TCR was recovered from a woman in her 30s in good health and CMV-seronegative. The sequencing sample was made of PBMCs. The V gene is TRBV9, the J gene TRBJ1-2; a possible D gene is TRBD1 (5 bases). The CDR3 region is CASRGTGVDYGYTF. CDR3 nucleotides: TGTGCCAGCAGAGGTACAGGAGTAGACTATGGCTACACCTTC.